This T cell receptor beta chain was found in a study of spatial heterogeneity in lung cancer. Whole-study results and caveats: Mutation tallies in tumors tracked expanded intratumoral alpha and beta TCR counts.

Turning to this clonotype: Antigen: not known.

Stated time point: sample taken at primary tumor resection. Unsorted samples of tumor, nontumor lung or frozen PBMC had their whole RNA sequenced. The CDR3 is made up of 12 amino acids. Trimming stripped 5 bases from V and 4 bases from J, with 8 bases between. Germline CDR1 SEHNR, CDR2 FQNEAQ (reference sequence). TCRdb re-derived calls from the 5' RACE reads in MiXCR, one entry per CDR3 protein. The table lists over 15,000 distinct CDR3 sequences, 5% to 7% of them singletons, with 10% in the top ten. The sequences come from lung tumor tissue, collected at surgery. The chain combines TRBV7-9 with TRBJ2-5; D perhaps matches TRBD1 (6 bases). This sequence was found in a female donor with early-stage non-small cell lung cancer. The CDR3 sequence: CASSRGTETQYF. As DNA, the CDR3 is TGTGCCAGCAGCAGGGGGACAGAGACCCAGTACTTC.